This T cell receptor (beta chain) was identified in a study of T-cell memory formation after mild COVID-19. Overall study findings and caveats: Shrinking CD4+ clones resided mostly in CM and EM, and CD8+ ones in EMRA.

MiXCR, applied by TCRdb to the 5' RACE reads, yields one record per CDR3 protein. Of about 190,000 distinct CDR3 sequences in the sample, roughly 23% were seen once. CDR1 is SGDLS and CDR2 is YYNGEE in the germline V gene. The V segment lost 4 bases and the J segment 4 bases; nucleotides outside the gene matches: 7. CDR3 length: 15 amino acids. About this clonotype itself: The antigen remains unidentified.

Material: PBMCs or a T cell subset sorted from them (not recorded which). The V call is TRBV9, the J call TRBJ2-5, with 10 nucleotides matching TRBD2. This TCR was sampled from an adult woman who had mild COVID-19 (a few samples of this study predate the infection). Cell type and time point are not known. CDR3 region: CASSLGTSDLETQYF. DNA for the CDR3: TGTGCCAGCAGCCTTGGGACTAGCGATCTAGAGACCCAGTACTTC.